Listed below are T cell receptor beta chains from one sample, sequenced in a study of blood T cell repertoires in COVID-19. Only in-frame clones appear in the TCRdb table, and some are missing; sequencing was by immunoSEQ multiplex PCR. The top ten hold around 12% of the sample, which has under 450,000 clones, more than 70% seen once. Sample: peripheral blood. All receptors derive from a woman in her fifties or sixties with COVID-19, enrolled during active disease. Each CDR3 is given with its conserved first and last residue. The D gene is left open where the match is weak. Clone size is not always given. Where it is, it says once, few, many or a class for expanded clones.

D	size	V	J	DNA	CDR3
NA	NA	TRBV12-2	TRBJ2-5	NA	CASRLRWGQGTQYF
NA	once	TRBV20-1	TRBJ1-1	TGCAGTGCTAGTCCGATCAGGGGGAACACTGAAGCTTTCTTT	CSASPIRGNTEAFF
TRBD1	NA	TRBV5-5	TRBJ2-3	TGTGCCAGCAGCTTGGGGGACAGGGGAGATACGCAGTATTTT	CASSLGDRGDTQYF
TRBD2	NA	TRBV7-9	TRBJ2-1	TGTGCCAGCAGCTTAGCGACTAGCGGGTGGGGAGGGGGTGAGCAGTTCTTC	CASSLATSGWGGGEQFF
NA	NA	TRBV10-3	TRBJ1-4	TGTGCCATCAGTGAGGGTGAGGCTAATGAAAAACTGTTTTTT	CAISEGEANEKLFF
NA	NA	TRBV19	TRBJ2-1	TGTGCCAGTAGCCCCCGGGACACCTACAATGAGCAGTTCTTC	CASSPRDTYNEQFF
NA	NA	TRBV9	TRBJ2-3	TGTGCCAGCAGCGTAGGAGTGGGCACAGATACGCAGTATTTT	CASSVGVGTDTQYF
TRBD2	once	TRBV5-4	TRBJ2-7	TGTGCCAGCAGCCCTCAGCGGGGGGGCAACGAGCAGTACTTC	CASSPQRGGNEQYF
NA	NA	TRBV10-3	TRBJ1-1	TGTGCCATCTCCCGGGAGGGGGACACTGAAGCTTTCTTT	CAISREGDTEAFF
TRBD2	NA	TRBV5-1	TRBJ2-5	TGCGCCAGCAGCTTGGGGCGGCGGGGGGGCAAGCAAGAGACCCAGTACTTC	CASSLGRRGGKQETQYF
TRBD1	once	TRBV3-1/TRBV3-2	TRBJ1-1	TGTGCCAGCAGCCCTCCGACAGGGGGGTCGGTCACTGAAGCTTTCTTT	CASSPPTGGSVTEAFF
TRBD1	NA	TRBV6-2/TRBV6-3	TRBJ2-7	TGTGCCAGCAGTTACTCCCCGGGACAGGCCACTTCCCTGTGGTACGAGCAGTACTTC	CASSYSPGQATSLWYEQYF
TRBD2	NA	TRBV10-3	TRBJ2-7	TGTGCCATCAGCGAGCCGGGACTAGCTCCCGAGCAGTACTTC	CAISEPGLAPEQYF
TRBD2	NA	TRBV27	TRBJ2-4	TGTGCCAGCAGTCCCAACGTCAACCAGCGGGGGATAGCCAAAAACATTCAGTACTTC	CASSPNVNQRGIAKNIQYF
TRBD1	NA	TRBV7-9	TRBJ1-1	TGTGCCAGCAGCCAACGACAGGGTGTAGGCACTGAAGCTTTCTTT	CASSQRQGVGTEAFF
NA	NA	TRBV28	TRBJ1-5	TGTGCCAGCAGTCCAACCCGGGTCTATAGCAATCAGCCCCAGCATTTT	CASSPTRVYSNQPQHF
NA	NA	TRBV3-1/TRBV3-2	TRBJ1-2	TGTGCCAGCACCATGGGCAGGGCGGGCTACACCTTC	CASTMGRAGYTF
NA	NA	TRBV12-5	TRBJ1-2	TGTGCTAGTCGCAGGGTTGGCTACACCTTC	CASRRVGYTF
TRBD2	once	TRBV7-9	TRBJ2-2	TGTGCCAGCAGCTTCCGGACTAGCGGTCACGGGGAGCTGTTTTTT	CASSFRTSGHGELFF
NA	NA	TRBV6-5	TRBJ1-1	TGTGCCAGCCGCCGAGGCCTGGACACTGAAGCTTTCTTT	CASRRGLDTEAFF
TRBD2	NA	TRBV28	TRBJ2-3	TGTGCCAGCAGCTCCACCCGTCTAGCGGGGTCGACAGATACGCAGTATTTT	CASSSTRLAGSTDTQYF
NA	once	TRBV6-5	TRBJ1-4	TGTGCCAGCAGTTACTCGGTCCGGGGTGCTAATGAAAAACTGTTTTTT	CASSYSVRGANEKLFF
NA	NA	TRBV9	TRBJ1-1	TGTGCCAGCAGCCCCGCTCACGTCGGCACTGAAGCTTTCTTT	CASSPAHVGTEAFF
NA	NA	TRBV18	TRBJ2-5	TGTGCCAGCTCACCTAGGGCGGGTCCGAGAGCTGAGACCCAGTACTTC	CASSPRAGPRAETQYF
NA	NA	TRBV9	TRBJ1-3	TGTGCCAGCAGCGTAACCGGGAGTTTCTCTGGAAACACCATATATTTT	CASSVTGSFSGNTIYF
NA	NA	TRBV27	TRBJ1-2	TGTGCCAGCAAAAGGGACAAGCAAGAAGGCTACACCTTC	CASKRDKQEGYTF
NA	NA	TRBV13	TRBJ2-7	TGTGCCAGCAGCTCCAATCCCGACGGGGCCTACGAGCAGTACTTC	CASSSNPDGAYEQYF
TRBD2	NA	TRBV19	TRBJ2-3	TGTGCCAGTAGTACCCGACTAGCGTCAGATACGCAGTATTTT	CASSTRLASDTQYF
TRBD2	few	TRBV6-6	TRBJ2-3	TGTGCCAGCACGACCAGCGGGGTCACAGATACGCAGTATTTT	CASTTSGVTDTQYF
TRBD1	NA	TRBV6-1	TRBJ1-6	TGTGCCAGCAGTGAAAAGCCGACAGGGCTCAGTTCACCCCTCCACTTT	CASSEKPTGLSSPLHF
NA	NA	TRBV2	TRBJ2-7	TGTGCCAGCAAACGCGGCTTCTACGAGCAGTACTTC	CASKRGFYEQYF
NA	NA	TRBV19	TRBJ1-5	TGTGCCAGTAGTATAAACCTGGAGGGAGGAAATCAGCCCCAGCATTTT	CASSINLEGGNQPQHF
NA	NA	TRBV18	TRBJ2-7	TGTGCCAGCTCACACAGGGACGACGAGCAGTACTTC	CASSHRDDEQYF
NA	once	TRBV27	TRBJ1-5	TGTGCCAGCAGTTTAGCCTTCCCGGGACAGCCCCAGCATTTT	CASSLAFPGQPQHF
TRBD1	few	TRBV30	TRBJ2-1	TGTGCCTGGGGGACAGGGGATGAGCAGTTCTTC	CAWGTGDEQFF
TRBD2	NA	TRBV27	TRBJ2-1	TGTGCCAGCAGTCTAAGACTAGCGGGGGGGCCATGGAATGAGCAGTTCTTC	CASSLRLAGGPWNEQFF
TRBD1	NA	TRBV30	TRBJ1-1	TGTGCCGGGCGGACAGGGAACACTGAAGCTTTCTTT	CAGRTGNTEAFF
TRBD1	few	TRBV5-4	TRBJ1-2	TGTGCCAGCAGCTTGGGACAGGGAGTCGTAACCTATGGCTACACCTTC	CASSLGQGVVTYGYTF
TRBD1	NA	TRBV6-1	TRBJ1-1	TGTGCCAGCACCCCGGGACAGTCCAAATCTGAAGCTTTCTTT	CASTPGQSKSEAFF
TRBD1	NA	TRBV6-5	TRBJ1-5	TGTGCCAGCACCAGAGGACAGGGGGGACAGCCCCAGCATTTT	CASTRGQGGQPQHF
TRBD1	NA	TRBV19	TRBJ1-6	TGTGCCAGTAACCATAGACAGGGGGATAATTCACCCCTCCACTTT	CASNHRQGDNSPLHF
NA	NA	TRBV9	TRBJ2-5	TGTGCCAGCAGCGTATCGGGGAGGAGGGAGACCCAGTACTTC	CASSVSGRRETQYF
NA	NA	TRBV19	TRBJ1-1	TGTGCCAGTAGTGCCAACTGGAACACTGAAGCTTTCTTT	CASSANWNTEAFF
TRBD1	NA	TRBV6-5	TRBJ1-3	TGTGCCAGCAGTTTACAGGGGGCTTCTGGAAACACCATATATTTT	CASSLQGASGNTIYF
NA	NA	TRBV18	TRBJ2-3	TGTGCCAGCTCACCGGGCGGGGGCTGGGGAGATACGCAGTATTTT	CASSPGGGWGDTQYF
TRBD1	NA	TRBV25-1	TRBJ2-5	TGTGCCAGCAGTGAATCAACGGGGACAGGGCTGAAGACCCAGTACTTC	CASSESTGTGLKTQYF
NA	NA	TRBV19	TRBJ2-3	TGTGCCAGTACTGGGACTTTCACAGATACGCAGTATTTT	CASTGTFTDTQYF
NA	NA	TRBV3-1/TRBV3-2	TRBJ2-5	TGTGCCAGCAGACAGGTTCAAGAGACCCAGTACTTC	CASRQVQETQYF
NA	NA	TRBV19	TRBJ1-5	TGTGCCAGTAAGGGGATTTTGGGAAATCAGCCCCAGCATTTT	CASKGILGNQPQHF
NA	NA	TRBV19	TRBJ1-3	TGTGCCAGTAGGAGTGACTTCCGAGGCACCATATATTTT	CASRSDFRGTIYF
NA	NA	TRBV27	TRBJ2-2	TGTGCCAGCAGTTTCTTAGGAGGTACGAACACCGGGGAGCTGTTTTTT	CASSFLGGTNTGELFF
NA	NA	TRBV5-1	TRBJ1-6	TGCGCCAGCAGCTCTAGGACAGACTCTTACTCTGGGTCCTATAATTCACCCCTCCACTTT	CASSSRTDSYSGSYNSPLHF
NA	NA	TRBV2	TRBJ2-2	TGTGCCGGAACGACGACATCGAACACCGGGGAGCTGTTTTTT	CAGTTTSNTGELFF
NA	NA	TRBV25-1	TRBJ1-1	TGTGCCAGCAGGCCGGCCAAAGGGACTAGAGGCACTGAAGCTTTCTTT	CASRPAKGTRGTEAFF
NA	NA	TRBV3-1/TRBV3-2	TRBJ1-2	TGTGCCAGCAGCCAAGGAGGCCCCTACACCTTC	CASSQGGPYTF
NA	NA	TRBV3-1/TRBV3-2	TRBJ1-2	TGTGCCAGCAGCCAAGATGGGGCCAGGCTCAACTATGGCTACACCTTC	CASSQDGARLNYGYTF
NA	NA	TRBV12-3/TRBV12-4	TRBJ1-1	TGTGCCAGCAGTTTATTGCAGTCTGAAGCTTTCTTT	CASSLLQSEAFF